The rows below give T cell receptor beta chains drawn from one sample of a study of T-cell reconstitution after alpha-beta-depleted transplantation in children. Each CDR3 protein gets one entry after TCRdb re-called the PCR reads with MiXCR. The data hold some 490,000 distinct CDR3 sequences, with about an eighth observed a single time. The sample consisted of PBMCs from the stem cell graft donor, taken from the stem cell graft. The source is a human donor who donated a stem cell graft to a child with combined immunodeficiency. Both conserved end residues are part of each CDR3. The order of the fields is J gene, CDR3 length, D gene, V gene, clone size, CDR3 DNA, CDR3 protein. D genes are given only for firm matches. Rows give clone size only sometimes, using once, few, many, or a class for an expanded clone.

>TRBJ2-7|17|TRBD1|TRBV6-2/TRBV6-3|NA
TGTGCCAGCAGACAGGGATCCAGGGGGACAGGGGGCTACGAGCAGTACTTC
CASRQGSRGTGGYEQYF
>TRBJ2-7|15|NA|TRBV20-1|NA
TGCAGTGCTAGAGCCCCAATGACAGCCTCCTACGAGCAGTACTTC
CSARAPMTASYEQYF
>TRBJ2-7|18|NA|TRBV21-1|NA
TGTGCCAGCAGCAAAGTGAGTCTGGACAGGGAGATTTTCTACGAGCAGTACTTC
CASSKVSLDREIFYEQYF
>TRBJ2-5|17|TRBD2|TRBV27|NA
TGTGCCAGCAGTCGCACGGCGCTAGCGGGAGGGCAGGAGACCCAGTACTTC
CASSRTALAGGQETQYF
>TRBJ2-1|16|TRBD2|TRBV10-3|NA
TGTGCCATCAGTGGTATCAGCGGGGGCCCAACGGGTGAGCAGTTCTTC
CAISGISGGPTGEQFF
>TRBJ2-2|15|TRBD1|TRBV6-5|few
TGTGCCAGCAGTATCCAGGGGGCGCAGGCCGGGGAGCTGTTTTTT
CASSIQGAQAGELFF
>TRBJ2-2|15|NA|TRBV20-1|few
TGCAGTGCTAGAGATCTTGGGCAGTACACCGGGGAGCTGTTTTTT
CSARDLGQYTGELFF
>TRBJ2-6|14|NA|TRBV7-2|many
TGTGCCAGCAGCTTGTTCTCTGGGGCCAACGTCCTGACTTTC
CASSLFSGANVLTF
>TRBJ2-7|17|TRBD2|TRBV20-1|many
TGCAGTGCTAGTCCAACCGGGACTAGCGGGAGTCTTCACGAGCAGTACTTC
CSASPTGTSGSLHEQYF
>TRBJ2-7|16|TRBD2|TRBV7-2|many
TGTGCCAGCAGCTTAATGGTAGCGGGGGGGCCTGACGAGCAGTACTTC
CASSLMVAGGPDEQYF
>TRBJ1-4|14|NA|TRBV7-2|NA
TGTGCCAGCAGCTTATCCCTGGCTAATGAAAAACTGTTTTTT
CASSLSLANEKLFF
>TRBJ2-3|13|TRBD2|TRBV24-1|few
TGTGCCACCAGTGAACTAGCGGGAGATACGCAGTATTTT
CATSELAGDTQYF
>TRBJ2-1|15|TRBD1|TRBV6-2/TRBV6-3|few
TGTGCCAGCAGTCACTCGAGGGGGCTGAACAATGAGCAGTTCTTC
CASSHSRGLNNEQFF
>TRBJ2-3|16|NA|TRBV5-1|few
TGCGCCAGCAGCTTGGTGTATGTCGCAGGGAGAGATACGCAGTATTTT
CASSLVYVAGRDTQYF
>TRBJ2-1|17|TRBD1|TRBV24-1|many
TGTGCCACCAGTGATAACCTTTGGACAGGGAGTTGGGTTGAGCAGTTCTTC
CATSDNLWTGSWVEQFF
>TRBJ1-5|15|NA|TRBV12-3/TRBV12-4|many
TGTGCCAGCAGCTCCGTAATGGCGAGCAATCAGCCCCAGCATTTT
CASSSVMASNQPQHF
>TRBJ2-1|16|TRBD2|TRBV7-9|few
TGTGCCAGCAGCTCGACTAGCGGACCCGCCTACAATGAGCAGTTCTTC
CASSSTSGPAYNEQFF
>TRBJ2-4|15|NA|TRBV6-5|few
TGTGCCAGCAGTTACTCGGAGTTGGCAGGAAACATTCAGTACTTC
CASSYSELAGNIQYF